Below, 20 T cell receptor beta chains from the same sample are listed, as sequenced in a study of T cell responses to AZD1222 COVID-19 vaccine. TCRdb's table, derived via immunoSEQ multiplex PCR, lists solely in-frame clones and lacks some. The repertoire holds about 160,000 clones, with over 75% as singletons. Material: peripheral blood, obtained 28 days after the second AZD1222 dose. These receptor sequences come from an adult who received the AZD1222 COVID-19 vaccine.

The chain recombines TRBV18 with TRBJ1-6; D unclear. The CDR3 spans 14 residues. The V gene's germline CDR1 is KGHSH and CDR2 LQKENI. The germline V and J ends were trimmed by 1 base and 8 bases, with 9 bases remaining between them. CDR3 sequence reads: CASSPRTVDSPLHF. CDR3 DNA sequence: TGTGCCAGCTCACCACGGACGGTTGATTCACCCCTCCACTTT.

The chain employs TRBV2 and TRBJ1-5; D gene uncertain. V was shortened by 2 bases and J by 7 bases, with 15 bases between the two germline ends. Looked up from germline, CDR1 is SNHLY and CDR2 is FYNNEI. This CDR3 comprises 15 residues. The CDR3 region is CASSERRVSSQPQHF. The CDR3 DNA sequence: TGTGCCAGCAGTGAACGCCGCGTATCGAGCCAGCCCCAGCATTTT.

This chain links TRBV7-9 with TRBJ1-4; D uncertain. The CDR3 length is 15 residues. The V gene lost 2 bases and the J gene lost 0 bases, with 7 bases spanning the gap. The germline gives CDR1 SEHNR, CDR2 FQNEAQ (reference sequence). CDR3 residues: CASSLQGPTNEKLFF. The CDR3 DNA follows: TGTGCCAGCAGCTTACAAGGCCCAACTAATGAAAAACTGTTTTTT.

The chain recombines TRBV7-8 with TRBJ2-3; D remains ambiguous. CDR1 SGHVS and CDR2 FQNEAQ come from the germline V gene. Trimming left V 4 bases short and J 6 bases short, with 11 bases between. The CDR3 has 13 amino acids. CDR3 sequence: CASSYTLEDTQYF. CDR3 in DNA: TGTGCCAGCAGCTACACGTTGGAGGATACGCAGTATTTT.

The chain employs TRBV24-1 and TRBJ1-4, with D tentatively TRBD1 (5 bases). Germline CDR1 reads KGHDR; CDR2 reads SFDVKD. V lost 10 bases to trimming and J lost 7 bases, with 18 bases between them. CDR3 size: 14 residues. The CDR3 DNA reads TGTGCCACTAAATCCGGGACGGAGAGTGAAAAACTGTTTTTT. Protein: CATKSGTESEKLFF.

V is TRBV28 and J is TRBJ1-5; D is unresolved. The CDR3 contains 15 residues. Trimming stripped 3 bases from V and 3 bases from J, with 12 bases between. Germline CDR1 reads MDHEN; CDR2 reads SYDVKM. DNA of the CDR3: TGTGCCAGCAGTTTCGGCGCAGGCATCAATCAGCCCCAGCATTTT. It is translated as CASSFGAGINQPQHF.

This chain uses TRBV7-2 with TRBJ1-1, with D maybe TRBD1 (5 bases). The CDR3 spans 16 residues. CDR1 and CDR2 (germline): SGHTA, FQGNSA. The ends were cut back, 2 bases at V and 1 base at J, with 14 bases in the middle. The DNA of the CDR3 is TGTGCCAGCAGCTTATTTTGGGGGATGGGGAACACTGAAGCTTTCTTT. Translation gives CASSLFWGMGNTEAFF. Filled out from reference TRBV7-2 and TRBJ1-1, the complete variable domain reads GAGVSQSPSNKVTEKGKDVELRCDPISGHTALYWYRQSLGQGLEFLIYFQGNSAPDKSGLPSDRFSAERTGGSVSTLTIQRTQQEDSAVYLCASSLFWGMGNTEAFFGQGTRLTVV.

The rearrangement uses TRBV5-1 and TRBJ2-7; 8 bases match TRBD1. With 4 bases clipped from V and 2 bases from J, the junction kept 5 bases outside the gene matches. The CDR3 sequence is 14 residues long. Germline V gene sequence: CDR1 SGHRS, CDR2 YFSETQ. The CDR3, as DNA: TGCGCCAGCAGCCCTTGGACAGGGACCTACGAGCAGTACTTC. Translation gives CASSPWTGTYEQYF.

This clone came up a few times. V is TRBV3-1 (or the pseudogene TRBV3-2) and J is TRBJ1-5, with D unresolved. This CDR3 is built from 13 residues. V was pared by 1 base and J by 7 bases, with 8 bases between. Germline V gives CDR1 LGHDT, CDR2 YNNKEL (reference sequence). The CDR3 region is CASSQASEQPQHF. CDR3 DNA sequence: TGTGCCAGCAGCCAAGCGTCAGAACAGCCCCAGCATTTT.

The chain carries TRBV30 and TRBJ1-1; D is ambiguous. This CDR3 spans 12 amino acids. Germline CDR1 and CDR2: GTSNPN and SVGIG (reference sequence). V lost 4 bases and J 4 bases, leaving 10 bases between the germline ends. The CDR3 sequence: CAWNGKGTEAFF. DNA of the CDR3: TGTGCCTGGAACGGGAAAGGCACTGAAGCTTTCTTT. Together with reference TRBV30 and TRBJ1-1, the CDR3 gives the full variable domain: SQTIHQWPATLVQPVGSPLSLECTVEGTSNPNLYWYRQAAGRGLQLLFYSVGIGQISSEVPQNLSASRPQDRQFILSSKKLLLSDSGFYLCAWNGKGTEAFFGQGTRLTVV.

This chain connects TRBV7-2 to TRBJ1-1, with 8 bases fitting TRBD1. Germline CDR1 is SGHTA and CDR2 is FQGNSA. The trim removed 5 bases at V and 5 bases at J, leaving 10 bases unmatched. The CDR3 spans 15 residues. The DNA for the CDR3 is TGTGCCAGCAGCACCCGCGCAAGACAGGGGACTGAAGCTTTCTTT. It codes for CASSTRARQGTEAFF.

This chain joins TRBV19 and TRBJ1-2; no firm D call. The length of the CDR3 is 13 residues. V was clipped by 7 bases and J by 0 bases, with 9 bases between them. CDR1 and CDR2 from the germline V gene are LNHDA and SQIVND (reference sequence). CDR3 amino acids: CASMQLANYGYTF. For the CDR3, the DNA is TGTGCCAGTATGCAGTTAGCTAACTATGGCTACACCTTC. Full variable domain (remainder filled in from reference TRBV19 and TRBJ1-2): DGGITQSPKYLFRKEGQNVTLSCEQNLNHDAMYWYRQDPGQGLRLIYYSQIVNDFQKGDIAEGYSVSREKKESFPLTVTSAQKNPTAFYLCASMQLANYGYTFGSGTRLTVV.

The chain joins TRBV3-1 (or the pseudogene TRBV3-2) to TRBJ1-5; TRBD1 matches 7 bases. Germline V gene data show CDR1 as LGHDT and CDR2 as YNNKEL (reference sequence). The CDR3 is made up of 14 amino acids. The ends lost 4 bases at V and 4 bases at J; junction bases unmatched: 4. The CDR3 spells CASSLGTENQPQHF. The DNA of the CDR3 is TGTGCCAGCAGCCTCGGGACAGAGAATCAGCCCCAGCATTTT.

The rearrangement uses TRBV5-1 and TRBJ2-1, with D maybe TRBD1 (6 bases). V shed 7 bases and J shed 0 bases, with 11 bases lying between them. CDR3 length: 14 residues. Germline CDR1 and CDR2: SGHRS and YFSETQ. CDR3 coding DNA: TGCGCCAGCCGGGACACCCTCTCCTACAATGAGCAGTTCTTC. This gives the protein CASRDTLSYNEQFF.

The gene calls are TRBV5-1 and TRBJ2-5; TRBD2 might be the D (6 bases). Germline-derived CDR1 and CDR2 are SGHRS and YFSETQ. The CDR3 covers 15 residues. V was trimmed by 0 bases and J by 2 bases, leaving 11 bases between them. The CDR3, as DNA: TGCGCCAGCAGCTTGGGGTCTGGGGGGCAAGAGACCCAGTACTTC. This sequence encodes CASSLGSGGQETQYF.

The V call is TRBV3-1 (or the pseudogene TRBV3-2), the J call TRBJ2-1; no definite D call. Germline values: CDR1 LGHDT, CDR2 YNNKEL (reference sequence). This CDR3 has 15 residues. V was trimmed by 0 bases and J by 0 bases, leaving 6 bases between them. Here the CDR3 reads CASSQEGFSYNEQFF. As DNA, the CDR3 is TGTGCCAGCAGCCAAGAAGGATTCTCCTACAATGAGCAGTTCTTC.

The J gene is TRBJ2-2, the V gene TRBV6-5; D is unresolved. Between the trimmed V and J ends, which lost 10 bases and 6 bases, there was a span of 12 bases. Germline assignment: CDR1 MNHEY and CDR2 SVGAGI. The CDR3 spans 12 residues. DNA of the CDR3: TGTGCCACCTCCTTTTTGGCCGGGGAGCTGTTTTTT. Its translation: CATSFLAGELFF.

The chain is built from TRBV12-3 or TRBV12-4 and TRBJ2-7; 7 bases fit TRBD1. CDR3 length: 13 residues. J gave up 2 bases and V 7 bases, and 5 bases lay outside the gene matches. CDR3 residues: CASKLGQAYEQYF. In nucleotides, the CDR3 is TGTGCCAGCAAACTCGGACAGGCCTACGAGCAGTACTTC.

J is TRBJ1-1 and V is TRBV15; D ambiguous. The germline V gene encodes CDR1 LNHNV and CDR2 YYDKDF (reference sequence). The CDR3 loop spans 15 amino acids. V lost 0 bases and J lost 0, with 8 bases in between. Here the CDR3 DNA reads TGTGCCACCAGCAGAGATCTTCTCCTGAACACTGAAGCTTTCTTT. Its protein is CATSRDLLLNTEAFF.

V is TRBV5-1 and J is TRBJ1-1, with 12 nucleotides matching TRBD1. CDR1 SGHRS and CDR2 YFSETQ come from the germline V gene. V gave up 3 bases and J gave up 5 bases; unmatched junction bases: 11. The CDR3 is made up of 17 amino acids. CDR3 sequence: CASSSGGTGGAGTEAFF. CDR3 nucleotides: TGCGCCAGCAGCTCGGGCGGGACAGGGGGCGCGGGGACTGAAGCTTTCTTT.